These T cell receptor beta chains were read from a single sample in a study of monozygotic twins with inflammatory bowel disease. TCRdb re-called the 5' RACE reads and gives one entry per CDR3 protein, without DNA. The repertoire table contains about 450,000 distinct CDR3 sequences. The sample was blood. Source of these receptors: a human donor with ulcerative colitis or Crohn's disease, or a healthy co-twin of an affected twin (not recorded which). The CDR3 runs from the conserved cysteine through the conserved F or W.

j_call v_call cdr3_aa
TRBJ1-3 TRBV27 CASSPWRDSRNTIYF
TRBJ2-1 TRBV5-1 CASSHGLSNEQFF
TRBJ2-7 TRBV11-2 CASSSQGGKEQYF
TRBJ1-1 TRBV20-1 CSARPRTRVDQNTEAFF
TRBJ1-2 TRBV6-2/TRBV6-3 CASSFGDRGYTF
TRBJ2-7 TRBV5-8 CASSIQQGTYEQYF
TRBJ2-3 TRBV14 CASSPFGQATDTQYF
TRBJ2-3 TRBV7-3 CASSLIPAGIRADTQYF
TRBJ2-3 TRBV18 CASSPPVALGADTQYF
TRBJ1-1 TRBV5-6 CASSLVGGANTEAFF
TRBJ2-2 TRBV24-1 CATSSQTTGELFF
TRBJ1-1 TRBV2 CATGWRLNTEAFF
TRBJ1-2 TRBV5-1 CASSFDRAVGYTF
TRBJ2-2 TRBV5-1 CASSLVRATGELFF
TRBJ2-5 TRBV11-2 CASSVGVGVETQYF
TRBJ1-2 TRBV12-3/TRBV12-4 CASIRGQGGYGYTF